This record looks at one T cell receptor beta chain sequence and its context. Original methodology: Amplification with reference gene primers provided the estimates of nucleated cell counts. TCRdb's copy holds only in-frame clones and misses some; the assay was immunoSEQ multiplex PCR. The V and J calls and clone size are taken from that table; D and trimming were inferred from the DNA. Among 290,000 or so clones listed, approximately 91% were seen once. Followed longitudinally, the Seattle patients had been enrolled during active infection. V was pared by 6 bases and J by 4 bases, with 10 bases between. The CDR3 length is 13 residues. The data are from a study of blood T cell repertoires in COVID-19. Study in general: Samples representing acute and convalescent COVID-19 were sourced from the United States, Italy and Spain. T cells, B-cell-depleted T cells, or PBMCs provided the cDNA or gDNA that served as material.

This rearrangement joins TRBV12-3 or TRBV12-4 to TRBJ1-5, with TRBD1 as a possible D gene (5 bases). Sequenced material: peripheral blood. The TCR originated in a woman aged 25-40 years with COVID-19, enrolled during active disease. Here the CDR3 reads CASRSQGNQPQHF. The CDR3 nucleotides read TGTGCCAGCAGGTCGCAGGGTAATCAGCCCCAGCATTTT.